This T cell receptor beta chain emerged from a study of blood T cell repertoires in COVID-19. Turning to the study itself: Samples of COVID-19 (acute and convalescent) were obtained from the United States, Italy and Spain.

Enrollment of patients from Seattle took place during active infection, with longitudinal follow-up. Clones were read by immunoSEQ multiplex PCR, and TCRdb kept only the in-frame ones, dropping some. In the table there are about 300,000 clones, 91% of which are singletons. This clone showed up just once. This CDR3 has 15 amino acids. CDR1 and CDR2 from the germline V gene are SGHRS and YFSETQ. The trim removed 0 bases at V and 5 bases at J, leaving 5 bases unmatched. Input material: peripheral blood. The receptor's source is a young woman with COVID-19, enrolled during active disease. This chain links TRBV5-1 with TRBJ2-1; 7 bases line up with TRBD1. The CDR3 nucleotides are TGCGCCAGCAGCTTGGAGGGGGCCCCCCACAATGAGCAGTTCTTC. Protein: CASSLEGAPHNEQFF.